These T cell receptor beta chains were read from a single sample in a study of shared clonotypes between healthy human individuals. Only in-frame clones appear in the TCRdb table, and some are missing; sequencing was by immunoSEQ multiplex PCR. The sample records about 2.1 million clones, around 95% being singletons. The source material was naive CD8+ T cells from PBMCs. These receptors originate from a man between 18 and 35 years old in good health. Some clones in this sample may be carry-over from other donors' samples. Each CDR3 is given with its conserved first and last residue. Fields, in order: D gene, J gene, V gene, clone size, CDR3 protein, CDR3 DNA. A D gene is named only where the DNA matches it firmly. Where a row states a size, it is once, few, many or the class of an expanded clone; other rows omit it.

d_gene: -; j_gene: TRBJ1-4; v_gene: TRBV30; abundance: -; CDR3aa: CAWDGAPPNEKLFF; CDR3nt: TGTGCCTGGGACGGGGCCCCACCTAATGAAAAACTGTTTTTT
d_gene: -; j_gene: TRBJ1-5; v_gene: TRBV19; abundance: -; CDR3aa: CASSIGPSRGGNQPQHF; CDR3nt: TGTGCCAGTAGTATTGGGCCCAGCAGGGGTGGTAATCAGCCCCAGCATTTT
d_gene: -; j_gene: TRBJ1-4; v_gene: TRBV30; abundance: few; CDR3aa: CAWSVSREKLFF; CDR3nt: TGTGCCTGGAGTGTTTCGCGGGAAAAACTGTTTTTT
d_gene: -; j_gene: TRBJ2-1; v_gene: TRBV27; abundance: -; CDR3aa: CASSKWDRYNEQFF; CDR3nt: TGTGCCAGCAGTAAATGGGACCGATACAATGAGCAGTTCTTC
d_gene: -; j_gene: TRBJ2-1; v_gene: TRBV30; abundance: once; CDR3aa: CAWGRMNNEQFF; CDR3nt: TGTGCCTGGGGCAGGATGAACAATGAGCAGTTCTTC
d_gene: -; j_gene: TRBJ1-1; v_gene: TRBV27; abundance: -; CDR3aa: CASSWYRNTEAFF; CDR3nt: TGTGCCAGCAGTTGGTACAGGAACACTGAAGCTTTCTTT
d_gene: -; j_gene: TRBJ2-2; v_gene: TRBV27; abundance: once; CDR3aa: CASSKGYGANTGELFF; CDR3nt: TGTGCCAGCAGTAAAGGGTATGGGGCAAACACCGGGGAGCTGTTTTTT
d_gene: -; j_gene: TRBJ2-3; v_gene: TRBV2; abundance: -; CDR3aa: CASSELGRDTQYF; CDR3nt: TGTGCCAGCAGTGAATTGGGGCGGGATACGCAGTATTTT
d_gene: -; j_gene: TRBJ2-5; v_gene: TRBV6-5; abundance: -; CDR3aa: CASSYGPWATQETQYF; CDR3nt: TGTGCCAGCAGTTACGGCCCCTGGGCAACTCAAGAGACCCAGTACTTC
d_gene: TRBD1; j_gene: TRBJ1-1; v_gene: TRBV14; abundance: -; CDR3aa: CASSRYRGNTEAFF; CDR3nt: TGTGCCAGCAGCCGGTACAGGGGGAACACTGAAGCTTTCTTT
d_gene: TRBD2; j_gene: TRBJ2-7; v_gene: TRBV5-6; abundance: -; CDR3aa: CASSLLTTSGRLYEQYF; CDR3nt: TGTGCCAGCAGCTTGTTAACTACTAGCGGGAGACTCTACGAGCAGTACTTC
d_gene: -; j_gene: TRBJ2-1; v_gene: TRBV5-1; abundance: -; CDR3aa: CASSLTGLAYNEQFF; CDR3nt: TGCGCCAGCAGCCTTACAGGGTTGGCCTACAATGAGCAGTTCTTC
d_gene: -; j_gene: TRBJ1-1; v_gene: TRBV7-9; abundance: few; CDR3aa: CASSLVDRGTEAFF; CDR3nt: TGTGCCAGCAGCTTAGTTGATAGGGGCACTGAAGCTTTCTTT
d_gene: -; j_gene: TRBJ1-2; v_gene: TRBV2; abundance: -; CDR3aa: CASSDITPRYGYTF; CDR3nt: TGTGCCAGCAGTGATATTACACCACGCTATGGCTACACCTTC
d_gene: -; j_gene: TRBJ1-5; v_gene: TRBV7-9; abundance: -; CDR3aa: CASSLNNQPQHF; CDR3nt: TGTGCCAGCAGCTTAAATAACCAGCCCCAGCATTTT
d_gene: -; j_gene: TRBJ1-1; v_gene: TRBV28; abundance: -; CDR3aa: CASSLWANTEAFF; CDR3nt: TGTGCCAGCAGTTTATGGGCGAACACTGAAGCTTTCTTT
d_gene: -; j_gene: TRBJ2-7; v_gene: TRBV7-2; abundance: -; CDR3aa: CASSEGSYEQYF; CDR3nt: TGTGCCAGCAGCGAAGGATCCTACGAGCAGTACTTC
d_gene: TRBD1; j_gene: TRBJ2-2; v_gene: TRBV4-2; abundance: -; CDR3aa: CASSQLRDSDGELFF; CDR3nt: TGTGCCAGCAGCCAACTCCGGGACAGCGATGGGGAGCTGTTTTTT
d_gene: -; j_gene: TRBJ2-7; v_gene: TRBV28; abundance: -; CDR3aa: CASSLGGLAYEQYF; CDR3nt: TGTGCCAGCAGCCTGGGAGGTTTGGCCTACGAGCAGTACTTC
d_gene: -; j_gene: TRBJ1-1; v_gene: TRBV11-2; abundance: -; CDR3aa: CASSLAAGRQEAFF; CDR3nt: TGTGCCAGCAGCTTAGCGGCAGGCCGACAGGAAGCTTTCTTT
d_gene: -; j_gene: TRBJ2-3; v_gene: TRBV11-2; abundance: -; CDR3aa: CASSSPKTGSTDTQYF; CDR3nt: TGTGCCAGCAGTTCACCAAAGACAGGTAGCACAGATACGCAGTATTTT
d_gene: -; j_gene: TRBJ2-5; v_gene: TRBV27; abundance: -; CDR3aa: CASSSLETQYF; CDR3nt: TGTGCCAGCAGTTCGTTAGAGACCCAGTACTTC
d_gene: -; j_gene: TRBJ1-2; v_gene: TRBV7-9; abundance: once; CDR3aa: CASSLVGADNYGYTF; CDR3nt: TGTGCCAGCAGCTTAGTTGGGGCTGATAACTATGGCTACACCTTC
d_gene: TRBD2; j_gene: TRBJ2-1; v_gene: TRBV7-2; abundance: -; CDR3aa: CASSLSWGGNEQFF; CDR3nt: TGTGCCAGCAGCTTAAGTTGGGGGGGCAATGAGCAGTTCTTC
d_gene: -; j_gene: TRBJ2-7; v_gene: TRBV28; abundance: -; CDR3aa: CASSLALGYEQYF; CDR3nt: TGTGCCAGCAGTTTAGCTTTAGGCTACGAGCAGTACTTC
d_gene: -; j_gene: TRBJ2-7; v_gene: TRBV7-9; abundance: -; CDR3aa: CASSFGPSYEQYF; CDR3nt: TGTGCCAGCAGCTTCGGGCCTTCCTACGAGCAGTACTTC
d_gene: -; j_gene: TRBJ1-2; v_gene: TRBV5-6; abundance: once; CDR3aa: CASSLQGTYGYTF; CDR3nt: TGTGCCAGCAGCTTGCAGGGCACCTATGGCTACACCTTC
d_gene: -; j_gene: TRBJ2-3; v_gene: TRBV7-8; abundance: -; CDR3aa: CASSLDRSTDTQYF; CDR3nt: TGTGCCAGCAGCTTAGACAGGAGCACAGATACGCAGTATTTT
d_gene: -; j_gene: TRBJ2-2; v_gene: TRBV6-1; abundance: -; CDR3aa: CASSDHWTLNTGELFF; CDR3nt: TGTGCCAGCAGTGACCACTGGACACTGAACACCGGGGAGCTGTTTTTT
d_gene: -; j_gene: TRBJ1-2; v_gene: TRBV7-9; abundance: -; CDR3aa: CASSLLGTPYGYTF; CDR3nt: TGTGCCAGCAGCCTCCTAGGGACGCCGTATGGCTACACCTTC
d_gene: -; j_gene: TRBJ2-1; v_gene: TRBV7-9; abundance: -; CDR3aa: CASSLAGSPDTQQFF; CDR3nt: TGTGCCAGCAGCTTAGCCGGTTCTCCGGACACTCAGCAGTTCTTC
d_gene: -; j_gene: TRBJ2-1; v_gene: TRBV7-9; abundance: -; CDR3aa: CASSGPGLSLYNEQFF; CDR3nt: TGTGCCAGCAGCGGTCCGGGACTTTCCTTATACAATGAGCAGTTCTTC
d_gene: -; j_gene: TRBJ2-1; v_gene: TRBV18; abundance: -; CDR3aa: CASSPSRENNEQFF; CDR3nt: TGTGCCAGCTCACCGTCTCGGGAAAACAATGAGCAGTTCTTC
d_gene: TRBD1; j_gene: TRBJ2-7; v_gene: TRBV9; abundance: -; CDR3aa: CASSATGQGSYEQYF; CDR3nt: TGTGCCAGCAGCGCAACGGGACAGGGGTCCTACGAGCAGTACTTC
d_gene: TRBD2; j_gene: TRBJ2-1; v_gene: TRBV5-1; abundance: -; CDR3aa: CASSPNSGSWENEQFF; CDR3nt: TGCGCCAGCAGCCCAAATAGCGGGAGTTGGGAAAATGAGCAGTTCTTC
d_gene: -; j_gene: TRBJ2-7; v_gene: TRBV27; abundance: once; CDR3aa: CASSLSIGGAGEQYF; CDR3nt: TGTGCCAGCAGTTTATCTATCGGCGGGGCGGGCGAGCAGTACTTC
d_gene: TRBD1; j_gene: TRBJ2-7; v_gene: TRBV11-2; abundance: -; CDR3aa: CASRLWDGQGYEQYF; CDR3nt: TGTGCCAGCAGACTTTGGGACGGACAGGGATACGAGCAGTACTTC
d_gene: TRBD2; j_gene: TRBJ2-2; v_gene: TRBV19; abundance: few; CDR3aa: CASRLFSGLAGQGGAGELFF; CDR3nt: TGTGCCAGTAGACTCTTCTCGGGACTAGCGGGCCAAGGTGGGGCCGGGGAGCTGTTTTTT
d_gene: -; j_gene: TRBJ2-3; v_gene: TRBV7-2; abundance: -; CDR3aa: CASSIYTPSDTQYF; CDR3nt: TGTGCCAGCAGCATCTATACCCCCTCAGATACGCAGTATTTT
d_gene: -; j_gene: TRBJ2-1; v_gene: TRBV14; abundance: -; CDR3aa: CASSPVPDSYNEQFF; CDR3nt: TGTGCCAGCAGCCCGGTACCCGACTCCTACAATGAGCAGTTCTTC
d_gene: -; j_gene: TRBJ2-3; v_gene: TRBV30; abundance: -; CDR3aa: CAWVPRTRRSTDTQYF; CDR3nt: TGTGCCTGGGTGCCCCGGACGAGACGTAGTACAGATACGCAGTATTTT
d_gene: -; j_gene: TRBJ1-2; v_gene: TRBV5-1; abundance: once; CDR3aa: CASSLDPAWAENYGYTF; CDR3nt: TGCGCCAGCAGCTTGGATCCTGCGTGGGCAGAGAACTATGGCTACACCTTC
d_gene: -; j_gene: TRBJ1-2; v_gene: TRBV29-1; abundance: once; CDR3aa: CSVGPEGDYGYTF; CDR3nt: TGCAGCGTTGGCCCCGAGGGCGACTATGGCTACACCTTC
d_gene: TRBD2; j_gene: TRBJ2-2; v_gene: TRBV7-9; abundance: -; CDR3aa: CASSLARAGEYTGELFF; CDR3nt: TGTGCCAGCAGCTTAGCGCGGGCGGGAGAGTACACCGGGGAGCTGTTTTTT
d_gene: TRBD2; j_gene: TRBJ2-7; v_gene: TRBV27; abundance: -; CDR3aa: CASSPSGGGSYEQYF; CDR3nt: TGTGCCAGCAGCCCTAGCGGGGGAGGATCCTACGAGCAGTACTTC
d_gene: TRBD1; j_gene: TRBJ2-7; v_gene: TRBV11-2; abundance: -; CDR3aa: CASSRDSSYEQYF; CDR3nt: TGTGCCAGCAGCCGGGACAGTTCCTACGAGCAGTACTTC
d_gene: -; j_gene: TRBJ2-7; v_gene: TRBV14; abundance: -; CDR3aa: CASSQISRSYEQYF; CDR3nt: TGTGCCAGCAGTCAGATATCAAGGTCCTACGAGCAGTACTTC
d_gene: -; j_gene: TRBJ2-7; v_gene: TRBV14; abundance: -; CDR3aa: CASSPSPYEQYF; CDR3nt: TGTGCCAGCAGCCCCAGCCCCTACGAGCAGTACTTC
d_gene: -; j_gene: TRBJ2-2; v_gene: TRBV6-5; abundance: -; CDR3aa: CASSYYYPTGELFF; CDR3nt: TGTGCCAGCAGTTATTACTACCCCACCGGGGAGCTGTTTTTT
d_gene: -; j_gene: TRBJ2-1; v_gene: TRBV27; abundance: once; CDR3aa: CASSLSGSPYNEQFF; CDR3nt: TGTGCCAGCAGTTTATCAGGGTCCCCCTACAATGAGCAGTTCTTC
d_gene: -; j_gene: TRBJ2-5; v_gene: TRBV14; abundance: -; CDR3aa: CASSQGAIGEEYQETQYF; CDR3nt: TGTGCCAGCAGCCAAGGTGCGATTGGGGAAGAGTACCAAGAGACCCAGTACTTC
d_gene: TRBD1; j_gene: TRBJ1-2; v_gene: TRBV6-1; abundance: -; CDR3aa: CASSEVQGRNYGYTF; CDR3nt: TGTGCCAGCAGTGAAGTACAGGGGAGGAACTATGGCTACACCTTC
d_gene: -; j_gene: TRBJ2-5; v_gene: TRBV7-9; abundance: -; CDR3aa: CASTQPGSQETQYF; CDR3nt: TGTGCCAGCACCCAGCCCGGCAGTCAAGAGACCCAGTACTTC
d_gene: TRBD1; j_gene: TRBJ1-1; v_gene: TRBV4-1; abundance: -; CDR3aa: CASSPGTVNTEAFF; CDR3nt: TGCGCCAGCAGCCCCGGGACAGTCAACACTGAAGCTTTCTTT
d_gene: -; j_gene: TRBJ1-1; v_gene: TRBV25-1; abundance: -; CDR3aa: CASSEFNTEAFF; CDR3nt: TGTGCCAGCAGTGAATTCAACACTGAAGCTTTCTTT
d_gene: -; j_gene: TRBJ2-5; v_gene: TRBV18; abundance: -; CDR3aa: CASSPNSPEDQETQYF; CDR3nt: TGTGCCAGCTCACCCAACTCCCCCGAGGACCAAGAGACCCAGTACTTC
d_gene: -; j_gene: TRBJ2-1; v_gene: TRBV14; abundance: -; CDR3aa: CASRAASYNEQFF; CDR3nt: TGTGCCAGTCGGGCAGCTTCCTACAATGAGCAGTTCTTC
d_gene: -; j_gene: TRBJ2-1; v_gene: TRBV6-5; abundance: -; CDR3aa: CASASLSYNEQFF; CDR3nt: TGTGCCAGCGCCTCACTCTCCTACAATGAGCAGTTCTTC
d_gene: TRBD2; j_gene: TRBJ2-1; v_gene: TRBV29-1; abundance: once; CDR3aa: CSVVGRAAREQFF; CDR3nt: TGCAGCGTTGTCGGGAGGGCCGCTCGGGAGCAGTTCTTC
d_gene: -; j_gene: TRBJ2-7; v_gene: TRBV15; abundance: -; CDR3aa: CATSPRWGLRYEQYF; CDR3nt: TGTGCCACCAGCCCCCGATGGGGCCTCCGCTACGAGCAGTACTTC